The sequence of this T cell receptor beta chain was determined in a study of T cell responses to AZD1222 COVID-19 vaccine. Study results and caveats: Vaccination with two AZD1222 doses was followed by a rise in Spike-specific TCR breadth and depth.

Some clones are missing from TCRdb's copy, which holds only in-frame ones; the method was immunoSEQ multiplex PCR. The sample has just under 90,000 clones, 70% to 90% seen once. With respect to this clone: Its antigen is unknown.

Trimming stripped 3 bases from V and 0 bases from J, with 6 bases between. Germline CDR1 is MDHEN and CDR2 is SYDVKM. The CDR3 length is 14 residues. Sequences were derived from peripheral blood, sampled on day 0 of AZD1222 vaccination. The chain couples TRBV28 to TRBJ2-1, with D possibly matching TRBD1 (5 bases). The receptor comes from an adult in good health. The CDR3 region is CASSFGASYNEQFF. The CDR3 DNA sequence: TGTGCCAGCAGTTTTGGGGCCTCCTACAATGAGCAGTTCTTC.